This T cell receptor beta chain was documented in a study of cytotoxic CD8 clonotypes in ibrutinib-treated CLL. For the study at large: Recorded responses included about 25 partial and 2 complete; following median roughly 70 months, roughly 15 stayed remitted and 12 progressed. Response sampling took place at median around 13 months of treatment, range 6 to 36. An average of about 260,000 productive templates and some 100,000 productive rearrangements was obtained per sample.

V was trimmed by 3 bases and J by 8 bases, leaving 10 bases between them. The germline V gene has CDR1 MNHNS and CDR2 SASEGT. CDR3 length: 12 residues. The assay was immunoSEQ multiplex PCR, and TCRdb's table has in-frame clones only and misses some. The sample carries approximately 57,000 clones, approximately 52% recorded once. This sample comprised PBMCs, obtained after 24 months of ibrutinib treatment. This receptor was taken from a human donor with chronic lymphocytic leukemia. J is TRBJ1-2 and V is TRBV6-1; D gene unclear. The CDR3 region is CASSDTGFGYTF. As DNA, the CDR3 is TGTGCCAGCAGTGATACGGGTTTCGGCTACACCTTC.